The 17 T cell receptor beta chains reported below all come from one sample, sequenced in a study of T cell changes during pregnancy in multiple sclerosis. Profiled with immunoSEQ multiplex PCR; TCRdb holds only in-frame clones, not every one. Of around 70,000 clones in the sample, 92% are singletons; the top ten hold about 1.5%. Sequenced here: peripheral blood, sampled in the first trimester of pregnancy. These receptors came from a female donor in good health, enrolled as a control in a pregnancy study.

The chain couples TRBV19 to TRBJ2-2; D uncertain. Trimming cost V 3 bases and J 7 bases, with 9 bases left between them. Germline-derived CDR1 and CDR2 are LNHDA and SQIVND (reference sequence). The CDR3 length is 13 residues. The CDR3 loop is CASSIRAGGELFF. The DNA of the CDR3 is TGTGCCAGTAGTATCCGAGCTGGCGGGGAGCTGTTTTTT.

The chain joins TRBV28 to TRBJ1-5; tentative D call: TRBD1 (6 bases). V gave up 3 bases and J gave up 4 bases, with 16 bases separating them. There are 16 residues in the CDR3. The germline V gene has CDR1 MDHEN and CDR2 SYDVKM. CDR3 sequence: CASSFKSWTDNQPQHF. CDR3 sequence (DNA): TGTGCCAGCAGTTTTAAATCGTGGACAGATAATCAGCCCCAGCATTTT.

V usage is TRBV2 and J usage is TRBJ2-7; 10 positions match TRBD1. The CDR3 contains 14 residues. CDR1 is SNHLY, CDR2 FYNNEI, per germline. V was clipped by 7 bases and J by 3 bases; unmatched bases: 6. CDR3 bases: TGTGCCAGCACCCCGGGACAGGGGATCTACGAGCAGTACTTC. This sequence encodes CASTPGQGIYEQYF. The whole variable domain, remainder taken from reference TRBV2 and TRBJ2-7, is EPEVTQTPSHQVTQMGQEVILRCVPISNHLYFYWYRQILGQKVEFLVSFYNNEISEKSEIFDDQFSVERPDGSNFTLKIRSTKLEDSAMYFCASTPGQGIYEQYFGPGTRLTVT.

This sequence joins TRBV10-3 and TRBJ2-1, with 10 bases that match TRBD1. V dropped 3 bases and J dropped 10; count of bases not matched to a gene: 3. Germline assignment: CDR1 ENHRY and CDR2 SYGVKD. The CDR3 totals 13 residues. The CDR3 loop is CAISDSTGGEQFF. CDR3 sequence (DNA): TGTGCCATCAGTGATTCGACAGGGGGCGAGCAGTTCTTC.

The chain couples TRBV18 to TRBJ2-3, with D unclear. The CDR3 is 15 amino acids. Deletions cut 1 base from V and 0 bases from J, with 8 bases between. Germline values: CDR1 KGHSH, CDR2 LQKENI. The CDR3 nucleotides are TGTGCCAGCTCACCACTAGCAGCTAGCACAGATACGCAGTATTTT. Its protein is CASSPLAASTDTQYF.

The genes are TRBV2 and TRBJ2-7, with 10 bases matching TRBD2. Germline trimming cut 4 bases from V and 0 bases from J; bases unmatched to any gene: 6. Germline V gene lookup returns CDR1 SNHLY and CDR2 FYNNEI. This CDR3 spans 16 amino acids. CDR3 amino acids: CASSGFSGRPSYEQYF. The CDR3 DNA reads as TGTGCCAGCAGTGGCTTTAGCGGGAGGCCCTCCTACGAGCAGTACTTC.

V gene TRBV28 combines with J gene TRBJ2-3; 7 nucleotides line up with TRBD1. Germline CDR1 reads MDHEN; CDR2 reads SYDVKM. After removal of 5 bases from V and 0 bases from J, the junction contained 11 bases not matched to a gene. The length of the CDR3 is 17 residues. The CDR3 DNA is TGTGCCAGCAGTCCCCCAGGCTGGGACAGAAGCACAGATACGCAGTATTTT. Translated, it gives CASSPPGWDRSTDTQYF.

This chain uses TRBV5-6 with TRBJ1-1, with a tentative D call TRBD1 (5 bases). V dropped 0 bases and J dropped 3 bases, with 12 bases sitting between them. The CDR3 loop spans 15 amino acids. Germline V gives CDR1 SGHDT, CDR2 YYEEEE. The CDR3 region is CASSLVGGGYTEAFF. The CDR3 DNA reads TGTGCCAGCAGCTTGGTGGGGGGGGGATACACTGAAGCTTTCTTT.

The chain is built from TRBV11-2 and TRBJ2-3, with 11 bases aligning to TRBD2. V was clipped by 3 bases and J by 3 bases; unmatched bases: 2. This CDR3 region has 15 residues. From germline, CDR1 is SGHAT and CDR2 FQNNGV. CDR3 DNA: TGTGCCAGCAGCTTTGCTAGCGGGAGGACAGATACGCAGTATTTT. This codes for CASSFASGRTDTQYF.

This chain joins TRBV6-5 and TRBJ1-1, with D maybe TRBD1 (5 bases). Germline loops: CDR1 MNHEY, CDR2 SVGAGI. The CDR3 runs 14 residues. V was clipped by 4 bases and J by 3 bases, with 12 bases between them. The CDR3 reads CASSFRGVYTEAFF. The CDR3 nucleotides are TGTGCCAGCAGTTTTAGGGGTGTTTACACTGAAGCTTTCTTT.

As DNA, the CDR3 is TGCAGCGTTGTAGGAGCATCCAACCACAATGAGCAGTTCTTC. It yields the protein CSVVGASNHNEQFF. V is TRBV29-1 and J is TRBJ2-1; D gene uncertain. In germline, CDR1 is SQVTM, CDR2 ANQGSEA. V shed 4 bases and J shed 5 bases, with 15 bases lying between them. The CDR3 has 14 residues.

The chain has TRBV28 and TRBJ1-5, with D possibly matching TRBD1 (5 bases). The CDR3 is 14 amino acids. Trimming removed 6 bases at V and 3 bases at J, with 12 bases between. Germline V lookup: CDR1 MDHEN, CDR2 SYDVKM. Here the CDR3 reads CASSRDFSNQPQHF. CDR3 bases: TGTGCCAGCAGCCGGGACTTCTCCAATCAGCCCCAGCATTTT. Supplemented by reference TRBV28 and TRBJ1-5, the full variable domain reads DVKVTQSSRYLVKRTGEKVFLECVQDMDHENMFWYRQDPGLGLRLIYFSYDVKMKEKGDIPEGYSVSREKKERFSLILESASTNQTSMYLCASSRDFSNQPQHFGDGTRLSIL.

A few counts support this clone. V is TRBV6-4 and J is TRBJ1-1; 7 positions match TRBD1. CDR1 and CDR2 (germline): MRHNA, SNTAGT. V shed 5 bases and J 4 bases; nucleotides not matched to a gene: 4. This CDR3 is built from 13 residues. CDR3 in DNA: TGTGCCAGCAGTCAGGGGGTGTCCACTGAAGCTTTCTTT. Amino acid sequence: CASSQGVSTEAFF.

The chain is built from TRBV7-9 and TRBJ2-1; tentatively, D is TRBD1 (7 bases). V was pared by 5 bases and J by 5 bases, with 19 bases between. CDR1 and CDR2 (germline): SEHNR, FQNEAQ (reference sequence). CDR3 length: 16 residues. The chain's CDR3 is CASSLRGQGGHNEQFF. CDR3 bases: TGTGCCAGCAGCCTCCGGGGGCAGGGGGGCCACAATGAGCAGTTCTTC.

This chain links TRBV6-1 with TRBJ2-1; TRBD1 might be the D (5 bases). Trimming stripped 3 bases from V and 2 bases from J, with 11 bases between. Germline V gives CDR1 MNHNS, CDR2 SASEGT. This CDR3 spans 15 amino acids. CDR3 sequence: CASSEGQGPYNEQFF. The CDR3 DNA reads TGTGCCAGCAGTGAGGGGCAGGGTCCCTACAATGAGCAGTTCTTC.

J is TRBJ2-7 and V is TRBV25-1, with D perhaps TRBD1 (6 bases). Per the germline V gene, CDR1 is MGHDK and CDR2 is SYGVNS. Trimming removed 5 bases at V and 0 bases at J, with 11 bases between. This CDR3 is built from 14 residues. This CDR3 reads CASSSDRFSYEQYF. For the CDR3, the DNA is TGTGCCAGCAGTAGCGACAGGTTCTCCTACGAGCAGTACTTC.

J is TRBJ2-1 and V is TRBV9, with D hard to call. CDR1 is SGDLS, CDR2 YYNGEE, per germline. The CDR3 has 14 amino acids. V lost 0 bases, J lost 9 bases, and 13 bases lay in between. The CDR3 region is CASSVDPGWSEQFF. Here the CDR3 DNA reads TGTGCCAGCAGCGTAGACCCCGGATGGAGTGAGCAGTTCTTC.